The 20 T cell receptor beta chains below all came from one sample that was sequenced in a study of blood T cells in healthy people across ages. Together with a sample-barcoded 5' primer, a J-beta primer mix was included in a second PCR lasting roughly 6 to 12 cycles. TCRdb ran MiXCR on the 5' RACE reads and lists one entry per CDR3 protein. The table has some 1,500,000 distinct CDR3 sequences, approximately 43% seen once. The sample taken for sequencing was blood. The receptors shown here come from a woman younger than 30 in good health.

V usage is TRBV6-2 or TRBV6-3 and J usage is TRBJ2-7, with 7 bases fitting TRBD2. V lost 5 bases, J lost 1 base, and 8 bases stayed unmatched. Germline V lookup: CDR1 MNHEY, CDR2 SVGEGT. The CDR3 is made up of 15 amino acids. The CDR3 DNA reads TGTGCCAGCAGTCCCCGGCGAGCGGGATCCTACGAGCAGTACTTC. As protein: CASSPRRAGSYEQYF.

The J gene is TRBJ2-5, the V gene TRBV28; D call uncertain. Germline values: CDR1 MDHEN, CDR2 SYDVKM. The CDR3 extends over 14 amino acids. The V gene lost 5 bases and the J gene lost 11 bases, with 21 bases spanning the gap. The CDR3 sequence is CASSPTDPDNEQYF. The CDR3 bases are TGTGCCAGCAGTCCAACGGACCCTGACAATGAGCAGTACTTC.

This clonotype was detected ten times or more. This chain links TRBV20-1 with TRBJ1-2, with D possibly TRBD1 on 5 matching bases. Trimming took 0 bases from V and 0 from J, leaving 8 bases between them. CDR3 size: 14 residues. Germline V gene sequence: CDR1 DFQATT, CDR2 SNEGSKA (reference sequence). The CDR3 here is CSARDRGTNYGYTF. The CDR3 DNA sequence: TGCAGTGCTAGAGATCGGGGCACTAACTATGGCTACACCTTC.

Comment on this clonotype: An end of the junction differs from the germline gene, which may be a read error. V gene TRBV6-5 combines with J gene TRBJ1-1; the D gene is possibly TRBD1 (5 bases). The CDR3 runs 14 residues. Germline V lookup: CDR1 MNHEY, CDR2 SVGAGI. CDR3 loop: CASRIRQKSKEVFF. The CDR3 bases are TGTGCCAGCAGAATCAGACAGAAAAGCAAGGAAGTTTTCTTT.

This clonotype was counted a few times. The chain combines TRBV7-2 with TRBJ2-3, with D tentatively TRBD1 or TRBD2 (5 bases each). The CDR3 totals 13 residues. Between the trimmed V and J ends, which lost 2 bases and 6 bases, there was a span of 9 bases. Germline CDR1 reads SGHTA; CDR2 reads FQGNSA. This chain's CDR3 is CASSLWGGDTQYF. In DNA, the CDR3 is TGTGCCAGCAGCTTATGGGGCGGGGATACGCAGTATTTT.

The J gene is TRBJ2-5, the V gene TRBV5-1, with 9 bases fitting TRBD2. The CDR3 loop spans 15 amino acids. The germline CDR1 and CDR2 sequences are SGHRS and YFSETQ. V lost 4 bases and J lost 4; bases outside the gene matches: 8. CDR3 sequence: CASSGGLANRETQYF. In nucleotides, the CDR3 is TGCGCCAGCAGCGGGGGACTAGCCAACAGAGAGACCCAGTACTTC.

On this clonotype itself: This sequence may be a read error, since a much larger clone differs from it by one base. The J gene is TRBJ2-7, the V gene TRBV7-2; a weak D match, TRBD1 (5 bases). This CDR3 region has 14 residues. Germline lookup yields CDR1 SGHTA and CDR2 FQGNSA. V was trimmed by 1 base and J by 0 bases, leaving 7 bases between them. CDR3 in amino acids: CASSLGQLSYEQYF. The CDR3 nucleotides read TGTGCCAGCAGCTTAGGACAGCTCTCCTACGAGCAGTACTTC.

This rearrangement joins TRBV30 to TRBJ2-7; TRBD2 might be the D (6 bases). Per the germline V gene, CDR1 is GTSNPN and CDR2 is SVGIG (reference sequence). Trimming pared 2 bases from V and 0 bases from J, leaving 8 bases between. The CDR3 loop spans 13 amino acids. For the CDR3, the DNA is TGTGCCTGGAGTCTCGGGGGCTCCTACGAGCAGTACTTC. Translated: CAWSLGGSYEQYF. The full variable domain, its missing parts supplied by reference TRBV30 and TRBJ2-7, is SQTIHQWPATLVQPVGSPLSLECTVEGTSNPNLYWYRQAAGRGLQLLFYSVGIGQISSEVPQNLSASRPQDRQFILSSKKLLLSDSGFYLCAWSLGGSYEQYFGPGTRLTVT.

The sample holds a few counts of this clonotype. The chain joins TRBV5-6 to TRBJ1-1, with D possibly being TRBD1 (6 bases). The V and J ends lost 4 bases and 3 bases respectively, with 13 bases between them. There are 14 residues in the CDR3. The germline V gene has CDR1 SGHDT and CDR2 YYEEEE. The CDR3 region is CASSTGQTHTEAFF. For the CDR3, the DNA is TGTGCCAGCAGCACAGGACAGACGCACACTGAAGCTTTCTTT. Full variable domain (missing parts from reference TRBV5-6 and TRBJ1-1): DAGVTQSPTHLIKTRGQQVTLRCSPKSGHDTVSWYQQALGQGPQFIFQYYEEEERQRGNFPDRFSGHQFPNYSSELNVNALLLGDSALYLCASSTGQTHTEAFFGQGTRLTVV.

This clonotype has a handful of counts. The chain combines TRBV20-1 with TRBJ2-1; perhaps D is TRBD1 or TRBD2 (6 bases each). The CDR3 contains 13 residues. V lost 6 bases and J lost 7, with 16 bases in between. CDR1 and CDR2 (germline): DFQATT, SNEGSKA (reference sequence). The CDR3 loop reads CSARGRGTNEQFF. DNA of the CDR3: TGCAGTGCCCGGGGGCGGGGTACGAATGAGCAGTTCTTC.

This clonotype was seen only a few times. The chain couples TRBV7-2 to TRBJ2-3; D gene uncertain. The CDR3 totals 14 residues. Germline V lookup: CDR1 SGHTA, CDR2 FQGNSA. Trimming shortened V by 2 bases and J by 2 bases, and 8 bases separated the two germline ends. The CDR3: CASSLSAVTDTQYF. The CDR3 coding sequence is TGTGCCAGCAGCTTATCGGCGGTCACAGATACGCAGTATTTT.

This clonotype has a count of ten or more. The gene calls are TRBV20-1 and TRBJ2-1; no clear D. Trimming took off 1 base at V and 4 bases at J, with 2 bases between the two ends. Germline CDR1 reads DFQATT; CDR2 reads SNEGSKA (reference sequence). This CDR3 has 11 amino acids. CDR3 nucleotide sequence: TGCAGTGCTAGAGTTTACAATGAGCAGTTCTTC. This codes for CSARVYNEQFF.

This clonotype was detected a few times. The J gene is TRBJ2-5, the V gene TRBV3-1; D might be TRBD2 (6 bases). The CDR3 has 16 amino acids. V gave up 4 bases and J gave up 11 bases, with 26 bases separating them. Germline V lookup: CDR1 LGHDT, CDR2 YNNKEL (reference sequence). In nucleotides, the CDR3 is TGTGCCAGCAGCCGCAGTACAGTTTCAAGTGGCCGGGGGCAGTACTTC. Its protein is CASSRSTVSSGRGQYF.

The CDR3 region has the DNA TGTGCCAGCAGTTTAGTTTTTTCGGGACAATACTATGGCTACACCTTC. This encodes CASSLVFSGQYYGYTF. The V gene is TRBV27, the J gene TRBJ1-2, with D perhaps matching TRBD1 (6 bases). Trimming removed 2 bases at V and 3 bases at J, with 16 bases between. The CDR3 is 16 residues long. From germline, CDR1 is MNHEY and CDR2 SMNVEV (reference sequence).

The chain is built from TRBV6-2 or TRBV6-3 and TRBJ2-1; D is unclear. This CDR3 spans 11 amino acids. In germline, CDR1 is MNHEY, CDR2 SVGEGT. The germline V and J ends were trimmed by 1 base and 13 bases, with 8 bases remaining between them. The CDR3 loop reads CASSYWADQFF. Written as DNA, the CDR3 is TGTGCCAGCAGTTACTGGGCGGATCAGTTCTTC.

Worth noting for this clonotype: The junction shows a germline mismatch at one end, possibly a read error. V usage is TRBV7-9 and J usage is TRBJ2-1; D may correspond to TRBD1 or TRBD2 (5 bases each). Germline values: CDR1 SEHNR, CDR2 FQNEAQ (reference sequence). This CDR3 region has 15 residues. The CDR3 reads CASTAGWGSYNEQLF. The CDR3 DNA follows: TGTGCCAGCACCGCGGGTTGGGGCTCCTACAATGAGCAGCTCTTC.

This clonotype was observed once. This chain connects TRBV6-2 or TRBV6-3 to TRBJ2-5; a weak D match, TRBD1 (5 bases). V lost 2 bases and J lost 11, with 36 bases in between. The CDR3 covers 20 residues. The germline CDR1 and CDR2 sequences are MNHEY and SVGEGT. CDR3 residues: CASSYTTLAVTEHFTYGQYF. The CDR3 nucleotides are TGTGCCAGCAGTTACACCACCCTCGCCGTGACAGAACATTTTACCTACGGGCAGTACTTC.

This clonotype was detected a few times. V gene TRBV29-1 combines with J gene TRBJ1-4; D is possibly TRBD1 (5 bases). Between the trimmed V and J ends, which lost 4 bases and 7 bases, there was a span of 10 bases. The CDR3 extends over 12 amino acids. Germline-derived CDR1 and CDR2 are SQVTM and ANQGSEA. DNA for the CDR3: TGCAGCGTTGGAGTCAGGGTTGAAAAACTGTTTTTT. Encoded protein: CSVGVRVEKLFF.

The chain is built from TRBV4-1 and TRBJ1-5, with a weak D call TRBD1 (5 bases). This CDR3 region has 15 residues. CDR1 is MGHRA and CDR2 is YSYEKL in the germline V gene. The V and J ends lost 1 base and 7 bases respectively, with 14 bases between them. CDR3 DNA: TGCGCCAGCAGCCAAGGATGGCAGGGTATCCAGCCCCAGCATTTT. Its protein product is CASSQGWQGIQPQHF.

V gene TRBV7-9 combines with J gene TRBJ2-3; the match to TRBD2 covers 8 bases. The CDR3 sequence is 15 residues long. Germline V gene sequence: CDR1 SEHNR, CDR2 FQNEAQ (reference sequence). V lost 3 bases, J lost 6 bases, and 8 bases stayed unmatched. In nucleotides, the CDR3 is TGTGCCAGCAGCTTCGGGACTAGATCCGCGGATACGCAGTATTTT. This translates into CASSFGTRSADTQYF.